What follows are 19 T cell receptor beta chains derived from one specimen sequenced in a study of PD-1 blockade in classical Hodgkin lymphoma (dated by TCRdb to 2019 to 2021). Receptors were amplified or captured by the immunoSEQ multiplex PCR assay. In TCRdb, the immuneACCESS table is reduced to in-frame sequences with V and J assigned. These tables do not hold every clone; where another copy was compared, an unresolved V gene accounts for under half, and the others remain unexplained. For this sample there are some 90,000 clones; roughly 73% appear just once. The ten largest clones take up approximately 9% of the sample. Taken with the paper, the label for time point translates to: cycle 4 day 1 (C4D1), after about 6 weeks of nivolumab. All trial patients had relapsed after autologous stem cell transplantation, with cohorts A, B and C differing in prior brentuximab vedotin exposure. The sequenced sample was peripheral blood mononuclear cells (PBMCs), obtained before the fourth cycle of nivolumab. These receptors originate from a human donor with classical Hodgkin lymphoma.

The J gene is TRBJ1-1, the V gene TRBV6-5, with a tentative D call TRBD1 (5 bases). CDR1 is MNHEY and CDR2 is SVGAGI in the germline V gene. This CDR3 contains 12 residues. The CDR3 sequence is CATGGPGTEAFF. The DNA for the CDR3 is TGTGCGACCGGGGGTCCGGGCACTGAAGCTTTCTTT.

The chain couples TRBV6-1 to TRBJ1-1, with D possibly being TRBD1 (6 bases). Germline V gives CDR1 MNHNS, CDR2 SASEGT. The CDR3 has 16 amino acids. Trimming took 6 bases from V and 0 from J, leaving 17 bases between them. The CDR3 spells CASRETGWDLNTEAFF. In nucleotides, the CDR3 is TGTGCCAGCAGAGAAACAGGGTGGGATTTGAACACTGAAGCTTTCTTT.

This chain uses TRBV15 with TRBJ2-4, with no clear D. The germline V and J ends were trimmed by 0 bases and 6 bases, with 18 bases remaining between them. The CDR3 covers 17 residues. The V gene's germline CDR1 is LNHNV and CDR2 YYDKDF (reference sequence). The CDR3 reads CATSRDLISMGLNIQYF. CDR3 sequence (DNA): TGTGCCACCAGCAGAGATCTAATAAGTATGGGATTAAACATTCAGTACTTC.

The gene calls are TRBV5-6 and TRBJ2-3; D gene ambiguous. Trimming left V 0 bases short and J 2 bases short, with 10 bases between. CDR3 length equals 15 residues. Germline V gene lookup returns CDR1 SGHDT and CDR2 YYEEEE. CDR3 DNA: TGTGCCAGCAGCTTGGTAGGAGCCTACACAGATACGCAGTATTTT. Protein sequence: CASSLVGAYTDTQYF.

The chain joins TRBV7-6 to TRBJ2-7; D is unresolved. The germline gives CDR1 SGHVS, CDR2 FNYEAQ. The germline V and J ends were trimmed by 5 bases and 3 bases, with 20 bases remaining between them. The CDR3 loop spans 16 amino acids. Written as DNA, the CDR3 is TGTGCCAGCAGCGCAGCGACGAATCCCGAATTCTACGAGCAGTACTTC. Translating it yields CASSAATNPEFYEQYF.

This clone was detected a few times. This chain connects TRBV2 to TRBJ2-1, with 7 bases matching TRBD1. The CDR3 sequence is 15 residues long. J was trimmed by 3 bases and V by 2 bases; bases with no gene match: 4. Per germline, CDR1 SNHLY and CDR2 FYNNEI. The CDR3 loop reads CASSEQWDSYNEQFF. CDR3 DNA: TGTGCCAGCAGTGAACAATGGGACAGCTACAATGAGCAGTTCTTC.

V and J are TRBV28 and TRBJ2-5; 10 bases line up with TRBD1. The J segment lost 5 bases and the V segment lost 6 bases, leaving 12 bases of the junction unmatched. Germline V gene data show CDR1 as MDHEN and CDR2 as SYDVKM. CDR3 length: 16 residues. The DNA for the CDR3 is TGTGCCAGCAGCACCTGGTTCGGGACAGGGGTCGAGACCCAGTACTTC. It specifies CASSTWFGTGVETQYF.

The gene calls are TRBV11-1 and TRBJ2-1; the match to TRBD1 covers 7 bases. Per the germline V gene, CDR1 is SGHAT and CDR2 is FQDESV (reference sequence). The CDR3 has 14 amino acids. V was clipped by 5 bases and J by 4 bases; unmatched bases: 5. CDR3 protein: CASSPRQGYNEQFF. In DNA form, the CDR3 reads TGTGCCAGCAGCCCCCGACAGGGATACAATGAGCAGTTCTTC. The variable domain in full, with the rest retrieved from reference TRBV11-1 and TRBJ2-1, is EAEVAQSPRYKITEKSQAVAFWCDPISGHATLYWYRQILGQGPELLVQFQDESVVDDSQLPKDRFSAERLKGVDSTLKIQPAELGDSAMYLCASSPRQGYNEQFFGPGTRLTVL.

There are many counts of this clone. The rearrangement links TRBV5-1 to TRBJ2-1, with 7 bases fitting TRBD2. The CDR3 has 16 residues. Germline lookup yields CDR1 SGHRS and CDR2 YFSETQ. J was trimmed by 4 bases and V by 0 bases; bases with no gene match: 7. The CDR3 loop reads CASSLEPASGYNEQFF. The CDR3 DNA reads TGCGCCAGCAGCTTGGAACCCGCTAGCGGATACAATGAGCAGTTCTTC.

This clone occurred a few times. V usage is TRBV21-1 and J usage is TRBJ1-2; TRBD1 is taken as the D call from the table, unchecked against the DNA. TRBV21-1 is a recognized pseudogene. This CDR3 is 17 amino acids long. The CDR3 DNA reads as TGTGCCAGCAGCAAGCGTCCGAAGGGGCCCATTTTTGATGGCTACACCTTC. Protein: CASSKRPKGPIFDGYTF.

The CDR3 region is CASSSSYTGELFF. CDR3 DNA sequence: TGTGCCAGCAGCTCCTCCTACACCGGGGAGCTGTTTTTT. This chain uses TRBV11-3 with TRBJ2-2; D is undetermined. Trimming took off 4 bases at V and 3 bases at J, with 6 bases between the two ends. CDR1 SGHNT and CDR2 YENEEA come from the germline V gene. This CDR3 has 13 amino acids.

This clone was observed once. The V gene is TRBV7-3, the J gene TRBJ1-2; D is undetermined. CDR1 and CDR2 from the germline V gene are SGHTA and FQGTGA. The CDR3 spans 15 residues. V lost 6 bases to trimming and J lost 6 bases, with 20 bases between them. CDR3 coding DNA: TGTGCCAGCAGTTTAGAATACATGGGAGGCGATGGCTACACCTTC. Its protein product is CASSLEYMGGDGYTF.

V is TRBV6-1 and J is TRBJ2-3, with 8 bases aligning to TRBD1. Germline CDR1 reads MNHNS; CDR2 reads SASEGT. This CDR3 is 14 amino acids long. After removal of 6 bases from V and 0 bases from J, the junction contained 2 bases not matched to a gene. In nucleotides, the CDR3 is TGTGCCAGCAGCGGACAGGGAAGCACAGATACGCAGTATTTT. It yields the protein CASSGQGSTDTQYF.

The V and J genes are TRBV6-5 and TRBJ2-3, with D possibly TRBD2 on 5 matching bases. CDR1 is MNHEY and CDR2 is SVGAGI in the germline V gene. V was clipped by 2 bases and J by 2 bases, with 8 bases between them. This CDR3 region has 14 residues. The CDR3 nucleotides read TGTGCCAGCAGTTACCGGGAAGCCACAGATACGCAGTATTTT. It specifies CASSYREATDTQYF.

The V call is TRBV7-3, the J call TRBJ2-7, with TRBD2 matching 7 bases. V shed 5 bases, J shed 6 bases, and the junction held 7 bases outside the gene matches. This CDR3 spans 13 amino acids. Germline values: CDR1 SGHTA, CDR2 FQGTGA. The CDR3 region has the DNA TGTGCCAGCAGCCCATCAGCGGGACGCGAGCAGTACTTC. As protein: CASSPSAGREQYF. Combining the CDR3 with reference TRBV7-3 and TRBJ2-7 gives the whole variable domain GAGVSQTPSNKVTEKGKYVELRCDPISGHTALYWYRQSLGQGPEFLIYFQGTGAADDSGLPNDRFFAVRPEGSVSTLKIQRTERGDSAVYLCASSPSAGREQYFGPGTRLTVT.

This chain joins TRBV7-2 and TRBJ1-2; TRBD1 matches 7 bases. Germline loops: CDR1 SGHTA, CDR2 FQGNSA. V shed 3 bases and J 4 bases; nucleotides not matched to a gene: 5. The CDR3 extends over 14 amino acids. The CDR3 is CASSFAQGGYGYTF. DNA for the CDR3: TGTGCCAGCAGCTTCGCCCAGGGGGGCTATGGCTACACCTTC.

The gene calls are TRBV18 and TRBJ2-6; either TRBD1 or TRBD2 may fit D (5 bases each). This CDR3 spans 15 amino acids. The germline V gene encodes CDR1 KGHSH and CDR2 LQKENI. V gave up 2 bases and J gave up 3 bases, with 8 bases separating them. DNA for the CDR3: TGTGCCAGCTCACCAGTGGGGGTTGGGGCCAACGTCCTGACTTTC. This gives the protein CASSPVGVGANVLTF.

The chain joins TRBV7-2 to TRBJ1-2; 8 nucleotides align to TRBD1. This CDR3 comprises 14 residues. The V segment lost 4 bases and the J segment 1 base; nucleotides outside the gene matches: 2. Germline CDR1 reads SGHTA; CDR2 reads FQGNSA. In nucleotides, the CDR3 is TGTGCCAGCAGCTCGGACAGGGTTAACTATGGCTACACCTTC. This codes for CASSSDRVNYGYTF. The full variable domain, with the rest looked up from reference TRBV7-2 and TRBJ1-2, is GAGVSQSPSNKVTEKGKDVELRCDPISGHTALYWYRQSLGQGLEFLIYFQGNSAPDKSGLPSDRFSAERTGGSVSTLTIQRTQQEDSAVYLCASSSDRVNYGYTFGSGTRLTVV.

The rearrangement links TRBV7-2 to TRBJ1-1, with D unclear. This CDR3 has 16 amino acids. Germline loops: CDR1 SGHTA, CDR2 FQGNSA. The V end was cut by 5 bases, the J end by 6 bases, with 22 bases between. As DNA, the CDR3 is TGTGCCAGCAGCCTCCCCCCGGGGAGCCGAAGGGCTGAAGCTTTCTTT. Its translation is CASSLPPGSRRAEAFF.